This T cell receptor beta chain is from a study of patients and donors after allogeneic stem cell transplantation (dated by TCRdb to the early 2020s). Taken from the germline V gene, the CDR1 and CDR2 loops are MGHDK and SYGVNS. Spanning cysteine to phenylalanine, the CDR3 consists of 11 amino acids. This entry keeps only the CDR3 DNA: 33 bases, framed from base 1. Cut back by 4 bases and 7 bases, the V and J ends lie 7 bases apart. Worth noting for this clonotype: Its antigen is not yet known. No base quality values were provided; no much bigger clone lies one nucleotide off.

Libraries were constructed by RT-PCR. The sequencer listed for this sample is NextSeq 550. TCRdb cleaned the public reads at Q25 with fastp, built clones with MiXCR and kept in-frame beta chains. CDR3 protein duplicates are merged, each entry listing the most common genes and DNA. The sample table contains roughly 40,000 distinct CDR3 sequences; only one count was recorded for around a third of them. The ten most abundant clones make up about 78% of the sample. Sample: blood, either unsorted or a sorted T cell fraction (not recorded which). The chain is encoded by TRBV25-1 joined to TRBJ2-5; no D gene call is confident. The clonotype originates from a human donor who was either an allogeneic HSCT recipient or a stem cell or donor lymphocyte infusion donor (not recorded which). It is not recorded whose cells these are; they may come from a transplant donor. The nucleotide sequence reads as follows: TGTGCCAGCAGTGTGGTCGGGACCCAGTACTTC. Translated, this gives CASSVVGTQYF.